This T cell receptor (beta chain) was captured in a study of regulatory T cells in long-lasting Graves disease. Study conclusions and caveats: Accuracy may have been reduced by the small sample size.

Note on this clonotype: As yet, its antigen is unknown.

Time point given: newly diagnosed GD, antithyroid drugs for less than 3 months. Generation of the TCR library employed RNA extracted from PBMCs. Graves' disease diagnoses followed American Thyroid Association guidelines. Germline loops: CDR1 DFQATT, CDR2 SNEGSKA (reference sequence). Trimming took off 6 bases at V and 3 bases at J, with 18 bases between the two ends. The CDR3 loop spans 14 amino acids. In building TCR beta libraries, iRepertoire HTBI primers were used together with Arm-PCR of CDR3 regions. One entry per CDR3 protein results from TCRdb running MiXCR on the multiplex PCR reads. This sample has roughly 510,000 distinct CDR3 sequences; about 15% occur once, and the top ten carry around 12%. These data were also reused for a study on T cells in Graves' hyperthyroidism and ophthalmopathy. That report notes: The study used the HTBI primer set for a first-round RT-PCR of the TCR CDR3.

The sequence derives from a man aged 18 to 30 with Graves disease. The chain couples TRBV20-1 to TRBJ2-7, with D maybe TRBD2 (5 bases). This specimen consisted of peripheral blood mononuclear cells (PBMCs), obtained at new diagnosis, from a patient treated with antithyroid drugs. As DNA, the CDR3 is TGCAGTGCCCGCCTCCCAGAGCGGAACTACGAGCAGTACTTC. It encodes CSARLPERNYEQYF.